This T cell receptor beta chain appears in the sequencing data of a study of T cells in tuberculosis. Trimming stripped 6 bases from V and 6 bases from J, with 17 bases between. The CDR3 runs 14 residues. The V gene's germline CDR1 is LNHDA and CDR2 SQIVND (reference sequence). Study results and limitations: The TCR-beta difference was not significant; alpha differences partly reflected length. GMM-specific TCRs were nearer to active tuberculosis alpha repertoires, suggesting expansion. Samples were chosen by availability of cryopreserved specimens.

Sequencing used immunoSEQ multiplex PCR; TCRdb keeps in-frame clones, though not all of them. The sample holds 25,000 to 30,000 clones; 85% to 90% are singletons and the top ten take roughly 6.1%. Concerning this clone itself: Its antigen is not identified.

This sequence was found in a donor between 5 and 29 years old with latent tuberculosis or without tuberculosis infection. The chain carries TRBV19 and TRBJ1-1; D is undetermined. Material: PBMCs. The CDR3 spells CASRSWAGWSEAFF. CDR3 in DNA: TGTGCCAGTAGATCGTGGGCGGGGTGGTCTGAAGCTTTCTTT.